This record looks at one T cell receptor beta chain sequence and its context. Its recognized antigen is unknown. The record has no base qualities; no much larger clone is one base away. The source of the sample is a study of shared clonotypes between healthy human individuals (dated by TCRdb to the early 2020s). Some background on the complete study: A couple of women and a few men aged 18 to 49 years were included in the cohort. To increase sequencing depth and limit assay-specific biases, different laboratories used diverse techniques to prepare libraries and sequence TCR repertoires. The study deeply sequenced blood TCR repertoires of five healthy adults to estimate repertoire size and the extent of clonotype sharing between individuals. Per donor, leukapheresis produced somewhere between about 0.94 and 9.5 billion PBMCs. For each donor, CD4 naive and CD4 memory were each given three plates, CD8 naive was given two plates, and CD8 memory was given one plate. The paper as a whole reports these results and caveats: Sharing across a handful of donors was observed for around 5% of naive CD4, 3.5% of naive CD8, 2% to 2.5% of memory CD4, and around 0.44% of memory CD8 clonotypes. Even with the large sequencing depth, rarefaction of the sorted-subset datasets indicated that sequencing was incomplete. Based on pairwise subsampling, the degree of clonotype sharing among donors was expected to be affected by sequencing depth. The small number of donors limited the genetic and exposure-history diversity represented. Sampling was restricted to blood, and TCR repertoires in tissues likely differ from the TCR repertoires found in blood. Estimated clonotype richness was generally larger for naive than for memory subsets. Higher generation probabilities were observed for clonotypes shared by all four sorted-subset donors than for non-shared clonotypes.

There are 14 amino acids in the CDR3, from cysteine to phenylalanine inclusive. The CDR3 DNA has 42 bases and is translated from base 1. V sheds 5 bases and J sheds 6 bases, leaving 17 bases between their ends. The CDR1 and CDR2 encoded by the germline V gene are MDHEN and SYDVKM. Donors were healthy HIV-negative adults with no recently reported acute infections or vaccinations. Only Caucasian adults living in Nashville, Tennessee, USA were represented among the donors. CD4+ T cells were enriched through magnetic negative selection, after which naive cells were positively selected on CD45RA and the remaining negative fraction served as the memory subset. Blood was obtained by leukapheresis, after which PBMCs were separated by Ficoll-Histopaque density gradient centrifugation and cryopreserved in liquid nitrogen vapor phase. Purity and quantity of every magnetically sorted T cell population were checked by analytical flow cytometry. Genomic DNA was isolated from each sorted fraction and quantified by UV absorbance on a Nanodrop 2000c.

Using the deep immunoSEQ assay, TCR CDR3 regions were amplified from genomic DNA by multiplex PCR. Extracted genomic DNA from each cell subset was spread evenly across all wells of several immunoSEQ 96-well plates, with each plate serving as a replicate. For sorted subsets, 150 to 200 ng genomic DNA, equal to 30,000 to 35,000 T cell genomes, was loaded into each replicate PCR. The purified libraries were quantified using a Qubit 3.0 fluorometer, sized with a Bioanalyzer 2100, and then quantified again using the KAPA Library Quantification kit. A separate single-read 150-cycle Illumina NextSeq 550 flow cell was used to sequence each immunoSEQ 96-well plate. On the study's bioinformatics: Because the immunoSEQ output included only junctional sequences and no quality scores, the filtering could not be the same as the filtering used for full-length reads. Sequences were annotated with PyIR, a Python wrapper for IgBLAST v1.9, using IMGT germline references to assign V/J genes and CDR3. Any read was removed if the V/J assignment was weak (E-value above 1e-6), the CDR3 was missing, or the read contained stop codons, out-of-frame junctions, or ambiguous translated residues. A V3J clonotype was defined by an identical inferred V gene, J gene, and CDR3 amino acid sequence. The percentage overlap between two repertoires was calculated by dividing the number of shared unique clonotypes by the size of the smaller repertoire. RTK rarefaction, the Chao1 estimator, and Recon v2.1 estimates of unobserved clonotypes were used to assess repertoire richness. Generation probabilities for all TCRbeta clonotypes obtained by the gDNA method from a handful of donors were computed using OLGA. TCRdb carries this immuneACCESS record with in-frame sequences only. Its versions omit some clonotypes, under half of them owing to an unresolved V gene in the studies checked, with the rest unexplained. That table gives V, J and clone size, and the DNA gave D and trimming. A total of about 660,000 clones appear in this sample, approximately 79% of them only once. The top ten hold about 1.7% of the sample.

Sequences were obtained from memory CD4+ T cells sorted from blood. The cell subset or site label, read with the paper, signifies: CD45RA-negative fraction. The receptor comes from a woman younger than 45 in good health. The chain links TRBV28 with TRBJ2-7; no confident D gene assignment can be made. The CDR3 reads CASSHRQLLSEQYF. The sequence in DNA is TGTGCCAGCAGTCACCGACAACTACTTAGCGAGCAGTACTTC.